This section outlines one T cell receptor (beta chain) sequence together with its context. Its antigen is unidentified. Negative isolation was used for CD8+ and CD4+ T cells, and FACS enrichment was applied to TEMRA cells. This sample stems from a study of CD8 T cells in Susac syndrome. General study results and limits: Individuals included in the TCR sequencing and HLA analysis were acknowledged by the study to be relatively few in number.

An amount of RNA that ranged from roughly 0.5 to 1 ug was reverse transcribed with random hexamers. Multiplex immunoSEQ PCR targeted 54 Vbeta and 13 Jbeta TCR beta segments. TCRdb recomputed calls from the immunoSEQ multiplex PCR reads with MiXCR, one row per CDR3 protein. The sample holds about 60,000 distinct CDR3 sequences, over 85% seen once. The sample taken for sequencing was CD8+ T cells from PBMCs. The clonotype was recovered from a human donor in good health.

The CDR3 spells CASSRTASNQPQHF. CDR3 sequence (DNA): TGTGCCAGCAGTCGGACAGCGAGCAATCAGCCCCAGCATTTT. J is TRBJ1-5 and V is TRBV9, with D possibly being TRBD1 (6 bases). V gave up 5 bases and J gave up 1 base, with 10 bases separating them. Germline CDR1 reads SGDLS; CDR2 reads YYNGEE. This CDR3 comprises 14 residues. Based on the CDR3 plus reference TRBV9 and TRBJ1-5, the full variable domain is DSGVTQTPKHLITATGQRVTLRCSPRSGDLSVYWYQQSLDQGLQFLIQYYNGEERAKGNILERFSAQQFPDLHSELNLSSLELGDSALYFCASSRTASNQPQHFGDGTRLSIL.